These 8 T cell receptor beta chains were sequenced from one sample in a study of shared T cell receptors in the human thymus. Some clones are missing from TCRdb's copy, which holds only in-frame ones; the method was immunoSEQ multiplex PCR. The data hold under 850,000 clones, with 88% observed a single time. These data are also associated with another study on human thymus T cells.

The sample taken for sequencing was thymocytes. All receptors derive from a boy under two years old with a congenital heart defect.

This rearrangement joins TRBV11-3 to TRBJ2-7; 7 positions match TRBD1. Unmatched junction bases numbered 4, after V lost 4 bases and J lost 7 bases. The CDR3 consists of 12 residues. CDR1 SGHNT and CDR2 YENEEA come from the germline V gene. CDR3 DNA: TGTGCCAGCAGCTCACAGGGGCGGGAGCAGTACTTC. It specifies CASSSQGREQYF.

The genes are TRBV5-4 and TRBJ2-1; TRBD1 is a possible D gene (7 bases). V lost 6 bases and J lost 7, with 23 bases in between. CDR3 length equals 16 residues. From germline, CDR1 is SGHNT and CDR2 YYREEE (reference sequence). CDR3 residues: CASTNEGASVRNEQFF. The CDR3 nucleotides read TGTGCCAGCACCAATGAGGGGGCTAGCGTCCGGAATGAGCAGTTCTTC.

The rearrangement links TRBV5-1 to TRBJ2-7, with D possibly being TRBD1 (5 bases). V was clipped by 0 bases and J by 2 bases, with 9 bases between them. Germline V gene data show CDR1 as SGHRS and CDR2 as YFSETQ. The CDR3 is made up of 14 amino acids. In nucleotides, the CDR3 is TGCGCCAGCAGCTTGGTAGGACACCCCTACGAGCAGTACTTC. The encoded protein is CASSLVGHPYEQYF.

V is TRBV6-4 and J is TRBJ1-2; maybe TRBD1 (6 bases). The CDR3 consists of 16 residues. Deletions cut 5 bases from V and 0 bases from J, with 16 bases between. The germline CDR1 and CDR2 sequences are MRHNA and SNTAGT. The CDR3 coding sequence is TGTGCCAGCAGTAATCTCGACAGGCGAGCTAACTATGGCTACACCTTC. Its protein is CASSNLDRRANYGYTF.

The chain employs TRBV10-3 and TRBJ2-3; tentatively, D is TRBD2 (6 bases). Germline loops: CDR1 ENHRY, CDR2 SYGVKD. This CDR3 contains 15 residues. Trimming stripped 6 bases from V and 2 bases from J, with 15 bases between. Written as DNA, the CDR3 is TGTGCCATCAGGGCGGGGTACGACAACACAGATACGCAGTATTTT. Translating it yields CAIRAGYDNTDTQYF.

This chain connects TRBV27 to TRBJ2-3, with 8 bases aligning to TRBD1. With 4 bases clipped from V and 0 bases from J, the junction kept 3 bases outside the gene matches. The germline V gene encodes CDR1 MNHEY and CDR2 SMNVEV (reference sequence). This CDR3 has 15 residues. CDR3 bases: TGTGCCAGCAGTTCACAGGGGGTGAGCACAGATACGCAGTATTTT. It specifies CASSSQGVSTDTQYF.

CDR3 nucleotides: TGTGCCAGCTCGACAGCCTACTATGGCTACACCTTC. This encodes CASSTAYYGYTF. This chain links TRBV6-5 with TRBJ1-2; weak D call: TRBD1 (5 bases). The CDR3 runs to 12 residues. Trimming stripped 8 bases from V and 3 bases from J, with 10 bases between. The germline gives CDR1 MNHEY, CDR2 SVGAGI.

In this sample, this clone turned up once. The chain links TRBV29-1 to TRBJ1-2; TRBD1 aligns across 10 bases. V dropped 5 bases and J dropped 2; count of bases not matched to a gene: 17. The CDR3 totals 18 residues. Looked up from germline, CDR1 is SQVTM and CDR2 is ANQGSEA. The CDR3 DNA is TGCAGCGTTCACCCCCGGGGACAGGGGACGTCGTGGAACTATGGCTACACCTTC. Its protein is CSVHPRGQGTSWNYGYTF.